This TCR beta chain was retrieved from a study of T cells in Graves' hyperthyroidism and ophthalmopathy. Study-wide results and limits: A model of 13 V-J pairs discriminated ophthalmopathy from stable hyperthyroidism.

Amplified regions were TCR beta CDR3 sequences from RNA transcripts. TCR CDR3 underwent first-round RT-PCR with the HTBI primer set. A single record per CDR3 protein comes from TCRdb applying MiXCR to the multiplex PCR reads. The table lists about 520,000 distinct CDR3 sequences, less than 25% of them singletons. This clonotype turned up a few times. Its target is unknown. Uncontrolled infection, other autoimmune disease, pregnancy or lactation excluded patients. CDR1 MNHNS and CDR2 SASEGT come from the germline V gene. The CDR3 consists of 13 residues. This rearrangement joins TRBV6-1 to TRBJ2-5; the match to TRBD2 covers 7 bases. The clonotype comes from a woman in her 30s with Graves' ophthalmopathy. Material for sequencing was blood. CDR3 loop: CACGRTFQETQYF. The CDR3 coding sequence is TGTGCTTGCGGGAGAACATTCCAAGAGACCCAGTACTTC.